The clone carrying this T cell receptor beta chain was detected ten times or more. Antigen: not known. Germline CDR1 is SGHNT and CDR2 is YENEEA. This CDR3 has 14 amino acids. V dropped 5 bases and J dropped 5 bases, with 13 bases sitting between them. TCR beta CDR3 region amplification was performed from RNA transcripts. The HTBI set primed first-round TCR CDR3 RT-PCR. MiXCR, run by TCRdb on the multiplex PCR reads, gives a single entry per CDR3 protein. Found here are approximately 600,000 distinct CDR3 sequences, 11% to 15% of them singletons; the top ten hold roughly 7%. This sample is drawn from a study of T cells in Graves' hyperthyroidism and ophthalmopathy. Study results and limitations: In validation, the model predicted ophthalmopathy. These predictions came a median roughly 7.1 months before onset.

The TCR sequence derives from a woman aged 18-35 years with Graves' ophthalmopathy. The rearrangement joins TRBV11-3 to TRBJ2-1; D gene ambiguous. The material sequenced was blood. The CDR3 sequence: CASSPVLGDNEQFF. CDR3 in DNA: TGTGCCAGCAGCCCCGTCCTAGGCGACAATGAGCAGTTCTTC.